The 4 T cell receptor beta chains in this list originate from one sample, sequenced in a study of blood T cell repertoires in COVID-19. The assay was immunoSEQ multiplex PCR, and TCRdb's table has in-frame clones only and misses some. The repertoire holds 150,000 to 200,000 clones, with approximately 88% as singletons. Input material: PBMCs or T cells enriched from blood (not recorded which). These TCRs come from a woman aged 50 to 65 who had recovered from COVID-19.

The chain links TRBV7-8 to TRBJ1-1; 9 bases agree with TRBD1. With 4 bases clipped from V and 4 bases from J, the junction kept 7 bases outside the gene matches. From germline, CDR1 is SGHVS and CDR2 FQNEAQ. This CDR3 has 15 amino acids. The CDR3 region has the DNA TGTGCCAGCAGCTCACCCGGGACAGGGAGCACTGAAGCTTTCTTT. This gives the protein CASSSPGTGSTEAFF.

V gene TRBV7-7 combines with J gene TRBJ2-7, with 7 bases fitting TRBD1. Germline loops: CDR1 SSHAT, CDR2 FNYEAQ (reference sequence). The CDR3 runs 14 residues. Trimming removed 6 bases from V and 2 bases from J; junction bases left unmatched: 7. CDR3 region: CASSPGTETYEQYF. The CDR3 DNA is TGTGCCAGCAGTCCCGGGACAGAAACCTACGAGCAGTACTTC.

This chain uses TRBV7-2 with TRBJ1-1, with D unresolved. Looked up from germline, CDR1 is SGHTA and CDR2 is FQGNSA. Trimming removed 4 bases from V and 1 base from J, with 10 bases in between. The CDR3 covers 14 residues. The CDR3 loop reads CASSSYTANTEAFF. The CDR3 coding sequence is TGTGCCAGCAGCTCTTATACAGCGAACACTGAAGCTTTCTTT.

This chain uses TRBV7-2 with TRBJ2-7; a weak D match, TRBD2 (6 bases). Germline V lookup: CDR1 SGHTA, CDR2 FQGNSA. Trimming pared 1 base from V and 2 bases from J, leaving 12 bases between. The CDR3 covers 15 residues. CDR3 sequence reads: CASSLEGGVTYEQYF. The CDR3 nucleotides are TGTGCCAGCAGCTTAGAGGGCGGGGTCACCTACGAGCAGTACTTC.